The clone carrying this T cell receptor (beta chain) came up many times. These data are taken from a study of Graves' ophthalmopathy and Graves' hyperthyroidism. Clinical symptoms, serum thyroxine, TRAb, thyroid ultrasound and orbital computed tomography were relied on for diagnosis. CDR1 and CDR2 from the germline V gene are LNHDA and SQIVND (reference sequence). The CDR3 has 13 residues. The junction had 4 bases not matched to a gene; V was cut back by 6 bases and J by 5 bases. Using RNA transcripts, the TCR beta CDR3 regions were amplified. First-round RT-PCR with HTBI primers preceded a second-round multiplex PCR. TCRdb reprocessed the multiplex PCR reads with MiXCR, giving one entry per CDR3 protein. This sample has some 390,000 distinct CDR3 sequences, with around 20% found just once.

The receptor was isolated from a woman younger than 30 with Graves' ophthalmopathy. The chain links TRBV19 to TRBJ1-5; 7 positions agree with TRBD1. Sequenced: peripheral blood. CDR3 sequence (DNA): TGTGCCAGTAGCGACAGGGTATATCAGCCCCAGCATTTT. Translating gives CASSDRVYQPQHF.